The rows below give T cell receptor beta chains drawn from one sample of a study of post-analysis software for immune sequencing data. TCRdb independently ran MiXCR on the PCR reads; one entry per CDR3 protein. This sample has 750,000 to 950,000 distinct CDR3 sequences, with about 53% found just once. The sample taken for sequencing was blood. Receptors originate from a girl between 10 and 17 years old with multiple sclerosis. The CDR3 runs from the conserved cysteine through the conserved F or W. Fields, in order: J gene, V gene, clone size, D gene, CDR3 protein, CDR3 DNA. The D gene is left open where the match is weak. The listing skips clone size in some rows; elsewhere it reads once, few, many or a size class.

j_call: TRBJ1-2; v_call: TRBV5-1; clone_size: .; d_call: .; cdr3_aa: CASRRDGTYGYTF; cdr3_nt: TGCGCCAGCAGAAGAGACGGAACCTATGGCTACACCTTC
j_call: TRBJ1-4; v_call: TRBV5-1; clone_size: .; d_call: TRBD1; cdr3_aa: CASSLSTGRTNEKLFF; cdr3_nt: TGCGCCAGCAGCTTGTCGACAGGGAGAACTAATGAAAAACTGTTTTTT
j_call: TRBJ1-1; v_call: TRBV5-5; clone_size: .; d_call: .; cdr3_aa: CASSLERHTEAFF; cdr3_nt: TGTGCCAGCAGCTTGGAGCGGCACACTGAAGCTTTCTTT
j_call: TRBJ2-3; v_call: TRBV18; clone_size: few; d_call: TRBD1; cdr3_aa: CASSPGQGLGDTQYF; cdr3_nt: TGTGCCAGCTCACCCGGACAGGGTCTGGGAGATACGCAGTATTTT
j_call: TRBJ1-2; v_call: TRBV4-1; clone_size: .; d_call: TRBD1; cdr3_aa: CASSQDHRTGGAAYTF; cdr3_nt: TGCGCCAGTAGCCAAGATCACCGGACAGGGGGAGCGGCCTACACCTTC
j_call: TRBJ2-3; v_call: TRBV6-4; clone_size: .; d_call: .; cdr3_aa: CASSVPGPEGADTQYF; cdr3_nt: TGTGCCAGCAGTGTTCCCGGACCTGAAGGCGCAGATACGCAGTATTTT
j_call: TRBJ2-3; v_call: TRBV7-9; clone_size: .; d_call: TRBD2; cdr3_aa: CASSLRSGGASTDTQYF; cdr3_nt: TGTGCCAGCAGCTTACGGAGCGGGGGGGCTAGCACAGATACGCAGTATTTT
j_call: TRBJ2-7; v_call: TRBV20-1; clone_size: .; d_call: TRBD2; cdr3_aa: CSARRRGGRALSYEQYF; cdr3_nt: TGCAGTGCTCGCCGAAGGGGTGGGAGGGCTCTCTCCTACGAGCAGTACTTC
j_call: TRBJ2-1; v_call: TRBV5-1; clone_size: .; d_call: TRBD2; cdr3_aa: CASSLRTSGGLDEQFF; cdr3_nt: TGCGCCAGCAGCCTCCGGACTAGCGGGGGTCTCGATGAGCAGTTCTTC
j_call: TRBJ2-4; v_call: TRBV7-9; clone_size: .; d_call: .; cdr3_aa: CASSILVKNIQYF; cdr3_nt: TGTGCCAGCAGCATTCTAGTCAAAAACATTCAGTACTTC
j_call: TRBJ2-1; v_call: TRBV7-8; clone_size: .; d_call: .; cdr3_aa: CASSLSPRTSSSYNEQFF; cdr3_nt: TGTGCCAGCAGCTTATCCCCTAGGACGTCTAGCTCCTACAATGAGCAGTTCTTC
j_call: TRBJ2-7; v_call: TRBV27; clone_size: .; d_call: TRBD1; cdr3_aa: CASSQDRGSLRSEQYF; cdr3_nt: TGTGCCAGCAGCCAGGACAGGGGATCTCTTCGTTCCGAGCAGTACTTC
j_call: TRBJ1-1; v_call: TRBV29-1; clone_size: .; d_call: .; cdr3_aa: CSVPRGAVNTEAFF; cdr3_nt: TGCAGCGTACCCAGGGGCGCCGTGAACACTGAAGCTTTCTTT
j_call: TRBJ2-7; v_call: TRBV29-1; clone_size: .; d_call: .; cdr3_aa: CSVEDPGASSYEQYF; cdr3_nt: TGCAGCGTTGAAGATCCGGGGGCAAGCTCCTACGAGCAGTACTTC
j_call: TRBJ2-7; v_call: TRBV5-1; clone_size: few; d_call: TRBD1; cdr3_aa: CASSLFGTGVNNEQYF; cdr3_nt: TGCGCCAGCAGCTTGTTTGGAACAGGGGTTAACAACGAGCAGTACTTC
j_call: TRBJ2-7; v_call: TRBV20-1; clone_size: few; d_call: TRBD2; cdr3_aa: CSAERDPGLVYEQYF; cdr3_nt: TGCAGTGCTGAACGCGACCCGGGACTAGTCTACGAGCAGTACTTC
j_call: TRBJ2-7; v_call: TRBV6-2/TRBV6-3; clone_size: few; d_call: .; cdr3_aa: CASSYGMGGSDEQYF; cdr3_nt: TGTGCCAGCAGTTATGGGATGGGAGGCTCGGACGAGCAGTACTTC
j_call: TRBJ2-7; v_call: TRBV27; clone_size: .; d_call: .; cdr3_aa: CASSPLGGTYEQYF; cdr3_nt: TGTGCCAGCAGTCCCTTGGGGGGTACCTACGAGCAGTACTTC
j_call: TRBJ2-5; v_call: TRBV6-6; clone_size: few; d_call: .; cdr3_aa: CASSSSAGETQYF; cdr3_nt: TGTGCCAGCAGCAGTAGCGCGGGGGAGACCCAGTACTTC
j_call: TRBJ2-7; v_call: TRBV20-1; clone_size: once; d_call: .; cdr3_aa: CSASGLPEPLEQYF; cdr3_nt: TGCAGTGCTAGCGGTCTGCCGGAACCTCTCGAGCAGTACTTC
j_call: TRBJ2-1; v_call: TRBV12-3/TRBV12-4; clone_size: .; d_call: .; cdr3_aa: CASSLWFNNEQFF; cdr3_nt: TGTGCCAGCAGTTTATGGTTTAACAATGAGCAGTTCTTC
j_call: TRBJ2-5; v_call: TRBV6-6; clone_size: few; d_call: .; cdr3_aa: CASSYPGLLQETQYF; cdr3_nt: TGTGCCAGCAGTTATCCGGGACTCCTCCAAGAGACCCAGTACTTC
j_call: TRBJ1-2; v_call: TRBV7-9; clone_size: .; d_call: .; cdr3_aa: CASSPAGAGNYGYTF; cdr3_nt: TGTGCCAGCAGCCCCGCAGGTGCGGGTAACTATGGCTACACCTTC
j_call: TRBJ2-7; v_call: TRBV29-1; clone_size: few; d_call: .; cdr3_aa: CSVQGLYTYEQYF; cdr3_nt: TGCAGCGTACAGGGTCTCTACACCTACGAGCAGTACTTC
j_call: TRBJ2-2; v_call: TRBV9; clone_size: few; d_call: .; cdr3_aa: CASSVVRGELFF; cdr3_nt: TGTGCCAGCAGCGTAGTCCGAGGGGAGCTGTTTTTT
j_call: TRBJ1-2; v_call: TRBV12-3/TRBV12-4; clone_size: few; d_call: TRBD1; cdr3_aa: CASSLTGYYGYTF; cdr3_nt: TGTGCCAGCAGCCTGACAGGGTACTATGGCTACACCTTC
j_call: TRBJ2-3; v_call: TRBV29-1; clone_size: .; d_call: TRBD2; cdr3_aa: CSVVAGRRADTQYF; cdr3_nt: TGCAGCGTTGTAGCCGGGAGGAGGGCAGATACGCAGTATTTT
j_call: TRBJ2-3; v_call: TRBV29-1; clone_size: .; d_call: .; cdr3_aa: CSVEDGQGADTQYF; cdr3_nt: TGCAGCGTTGAAGATGGGCAGGGTGCAGATACGCAGTATTTT
j_call: TRBJ1-1; v_call: TRBV14; clone_size: .; d_call: .; cdr3_aa: CASSQDRFVRGSEAFF; cdr3_nt: TGTGCCAGCAGCCAAGACCGGTTCGTGAGGGGCTCTGAAGCTTTCTTT
j_call: TRBJ2-7; v_call: TRBV20-1; clone_size: few; d_call: .; cdr3_aa: CSARGRSSYEQYF; cdr3_nt: TGCAGTGCTAGAGGAAGGAGCTCTTACGAGCAGTACTTC
j_call: TRBJ2-7; v_call: TRBV2; clone_size: once; d_call: .; cdr3_aa: CASKVAFRADEQYF; cdr3_nt: TGTGCCAGCAAGGTCGCATTCAGGGCGGACGAGCAGTACTTC
j_call: TRBJ1-6; v_call: TRBV20-1; clone_size: few; d_call: .; cdr3_aa: CSARRTTISDSPLHF; cdr3_nt: TGCAGTGCTAGGCGGACAACAATTTCCGATTCACCCCTCCACTTT
j_call: TRBJ2-7; v_call: TRBV10-2; clone_size: few; d_call: .; cdr3_aa: CASREAERRREQYF; cdr3_nt: TGCGCCAGCAGGGAGGCGGAAAGACGTCGGGAGCAGTACTTC
j_call: TRBJ2-7; v_call: TRBV28; clone_size: few; d_call: .; cdr3_aa: CASRTPGYEQYF; cdr3_nt: TGTGCCAGCAGGACCCCGGGGTACGAGCAGTACTTC
j_call: TRBJ2-7; v_call: TRBV7-9; clone_size: few; d_call: .; cdr3_aa: CASSPRTDYYEQYF; cdr3_nt: TGTGCCAGCAGCCCCCGGACGGACTACTACGAGCAGTACTTC
j_call: TRBJ2-3; v_call: TRBV5-1; clone_size: .; d_call: TRBD2; cdr3_aa: CASSWGLAHGGGDTQYF; cdr3_nt: TGCGCCAGCAGCTGGGGACTAGCCCATGGTGGGGGAGATACGCAGTATTTT
j_call: TRBJ2-7; v_call: TRBV5-1; clone_size: many; d_call: .; cdr3_aa: CASSLEGDEQYF; cdr3_nt: TGTGCCAGCAGCTTAGAGGGCGACGAGCAGTACTTC
j_call: TRBJ2-5; v_call: TRBV20-1; clone_size: few; d_call: TRBD1; cdr3_aa: CSALHGQGRETQYF; cdr3_nt: TGCAGTGCTCTTCATGGACAGGGACGGGAGACCCAGTACTTC
j_call: TRBJ1-1; v_call: TRBV29-1; clone_size: .; d_call: .; cdr3_aa: CSVVENTEAFF; cdr3_nt: TGCAGCGTTGTGGAGAATACTGAAGCTTTCTTT
j_call: TRBJ2-3; v_call: TRBV4-1; clone_size: few; d_call: TRBD2; cdr3_aa: CASSQDGISGGYYTQYF; cdr3_nt: TGCGCCAGCAGCCAAGATGGCATCAGCGGGGGATACTATACGCAGTATTTT
j_call: TRBJ1-6; v_call: TRBV9; clone_size: .; d_call: .; cdr3_aa: CASSSQGVGNSPLHF; cdr3_nt: TGTGCCAGCAGCTCACAGGGCGTGGGTAATTCACCCCTCCACTTT